This T cell receptor (beta chain) was sequenced during a study of radiotherapy plus CTLA-4 blockade in lung cancer. Study information: Patients showed objective responses in over 15% of cases, and disease control was achieved by roughly 30%. Findings of the study overall: It was early blood T cell clone dynamics, with interferon-beta, that reportedly best predicted response.

Concerning this clone itself: As yet, its antigen is unknown.

Assay: immunoSEQ multiplex PCR; the TCRdb copy retains only in-frame clones and omits some. The table has roughly 40,000 clones, more than 70% seen once. CDR3 length: 16 amino acids. V shed 4 bases and J 4 bases; nucleotides not matched to a gene: 11. Per the germline V gene, CDR1 is SGHVS and CDR2 is FQNEAQ. The TCR originated in a human donor with non-small cell lung cancer that progressed on radiotherapy plus ipilimumab. The sample was peripheral blood, taken from a patient treated with radiotherapy plus ipilimumab. The rearrangement uses TRBV7-8 and TRBJ2-3; 7 nucleotides line up with TRBD2. The CDR3 sequence is CASSSRVGGGSDTQYF. CDR3 coding DNA: TGTGCCAGCAGCTCCAGGGTGGGCGGGGGTTCAGATACGCAGTATTTT.